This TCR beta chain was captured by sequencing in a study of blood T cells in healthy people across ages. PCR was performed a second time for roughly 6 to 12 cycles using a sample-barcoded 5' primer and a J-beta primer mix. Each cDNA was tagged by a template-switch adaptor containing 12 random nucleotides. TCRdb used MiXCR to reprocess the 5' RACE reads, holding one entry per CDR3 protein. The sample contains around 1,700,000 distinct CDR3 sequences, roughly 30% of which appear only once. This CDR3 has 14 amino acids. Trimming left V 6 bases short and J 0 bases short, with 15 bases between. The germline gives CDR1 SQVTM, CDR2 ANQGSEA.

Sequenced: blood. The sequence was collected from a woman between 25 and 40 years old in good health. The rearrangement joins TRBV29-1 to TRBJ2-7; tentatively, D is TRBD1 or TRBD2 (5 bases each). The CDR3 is CSVVRDGSSYEQYF. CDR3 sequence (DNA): TGCAGCGTGGTCCGGGACGGCAGCTCCTACGAGCAGTACTTC.